The 5 T cell receptor beta chains in this list originate from one sample, sequenced in a study of neurological immune-mediated disorders. TCRdb re-analysed the 5' RACE reads in MiXCR, keeping a single row per CDR3 protein. The sample yields fewer than 50,000 distinct CDR3 sequences, about 2.3% seen once. Sequencing input: PBMCs. The receptors derive from a man younger than 40 with multiple sclerosis.

In this sample, this clonotype turned up many times. The J gene is TRBJ2-7, the V gene TRBV28, with a possible D match to TRBD1 (6 bases). V gave up 9 bases and J gave up 0 bases, with 18 bases separating them. CDR1 is MDHEN and CDR2 is SYDVKM in the germline V gene. This CDR3 spans 15 amino acids. Written as DNA, the CDR3 is TGTGCCAGTTTAACAGGGTTTCGCTCCTCCTACGAGCAGTACTTC. It is translated as CASLTGFRSSYEQYF.

The table lists this clonotype with many counts. The V gene is TRBV2, the J gene TRBJ2-3; possible D gene TRBD2, 5 bases. V gave up 6 bases and J gave up 6 bases, with 7 bases separating them. The CDR3 has 11 amino acids. Germline V gene data show CDR1 as SNHLY and CDR2 as FYNNEI. The CDR3 here is CASSERDTQYF. The CDR3 DNA is TGTGCCAGCAGCGAGCGGGATACGCAGTATTTT.

This clonotype occurred many times. V is TRBV12-3 or TRBV12-4 and J is TRBJ2-1; D call uncertain. This CDR3 is built from 15 residues. V lost 6 bases and J 0 bases, leaving 12 bases between the germline ends. The CDR3 reads CASRDRLSSYNEQFF. CDR3 DNA sequence: TGTGCCAGCAGGGATCGGTTAAGCTCCTACAATGAGCAGTTCTTC.

This clonotype was picked up many times. This chain uses TRBV4-3 with TRBJ2-7; the D gene is possibly TRBD1 (6 bases). V gave up 0 bases and J gave up 4 bases, with 13 bases separating them. CDR3 length equals 15 residues. Germline CDR1 and CDR2: LGHNA and YSLEER. In nucleotides, the CDR3 is TGCGCCAGCAGCCAAGATGGGGTCAGGGGATACGAGCAGTACTTC. It encodes CASSQDGVRGYEQYF.

This clonotype was seen repeatedly, ten times or more. The chain has TRBV7-9 and TRBJ2-7; maybe TRBD1 (6 bases). The ends were cut back, 1 base at V and 3 bases at J, with 16 bases in the middle. Germline values: CDR1 SEHNR, CDR2 FQNEAQ (reference sequence). This CDR3 contains 16 residues. The chain's CDR3 is CASSLDTGIGNYEQYF. The CDR3, as DNA: TGTGCCAGCAGCTTAGACACAGGGATAGGGAACTACGAGCAGTACTTC. The entire variable domain, with the rest obtained from reference TRBV7-9 and TRBJ2-7, is as follows: DTGVSQNPRHKITKRGQNVTFRCDPISEHNRLYWYRQTLGQGPEFLTYFQNEAQLEKSRLLSDRFSAERPKGSFSTLEIQRTEQGDSAMYLCASSLDTGIGNYEQYFGPGTRLTVT.